This T cell receptor beta chain was obtained from a study of beta chain features in type 1 diabetes. This clone appeared a few times. Its antigen is undetermined. All of the isolated RNA was reverse transcribed, so expressed TCRB transcripts were sequenced. The protocol was immunoSEQ multiplex PCR, while the TCRdb copy is restricted to in-frame clones and leaves out a portion. Of about 230,000 clones listed, over 7.5% were seen once; the top ten hold around 0.037%. Study-level findings and limits: Short templates might get an advantage during PCR, and this would be equal in patients and controls. Relative to healthy donors, patients appeared to have naive, central memory and Treg TCRB repertoires that were more similar.

Trimming pared 4 bases from V and 0 bases from J, leaving 18 bases between. Germline V gene data show CDR1 as SGHNT and CDR2 as YYREEE (reference sequence). This CDR3 has 17 amino acids. The V call is TRBV5-4, the J call TRBJ2-3; a weak D match, TRBD1 (6 bases). This TCR was sampled from a young woman in good health. Sequenced: naive CD4+ T cells from blood. The CDR3 DNA is TGTGCCAGCAGCCCGGGTGGTTACAGGGCTAGCACAGATACGCAGTATTTT. Translation gives CASSPGGYRASTDTQYF.